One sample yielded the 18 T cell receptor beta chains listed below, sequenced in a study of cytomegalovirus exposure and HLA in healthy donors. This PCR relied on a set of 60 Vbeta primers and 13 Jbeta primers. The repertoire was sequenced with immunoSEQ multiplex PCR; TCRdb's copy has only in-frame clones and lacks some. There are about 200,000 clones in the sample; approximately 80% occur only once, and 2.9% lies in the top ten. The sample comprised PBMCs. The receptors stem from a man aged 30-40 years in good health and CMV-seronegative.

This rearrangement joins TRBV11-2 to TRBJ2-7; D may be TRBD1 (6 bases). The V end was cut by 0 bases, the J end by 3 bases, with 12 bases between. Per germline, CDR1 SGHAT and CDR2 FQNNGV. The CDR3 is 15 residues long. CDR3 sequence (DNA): TGTGCCAGCAGCTTAGAAGGGGGAAAGATCTACGAGCAGTACTTC. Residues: CASSLEGGKIYEQYF.

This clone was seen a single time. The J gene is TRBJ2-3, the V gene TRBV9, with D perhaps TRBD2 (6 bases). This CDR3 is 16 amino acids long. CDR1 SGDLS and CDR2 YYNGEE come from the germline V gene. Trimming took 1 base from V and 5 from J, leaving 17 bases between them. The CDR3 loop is CASSVRRDGSQDTQYF. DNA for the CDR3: TGTGCCAGCAGCGTAAGGCGGGACGGATCACAAGATACGCAGTATTTT. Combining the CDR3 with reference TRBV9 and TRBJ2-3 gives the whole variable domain DSGVTQTPKHLITATGQRVTLRCSPRSGDLSVYWYQQSLDQGLQFLIQYYNGEERAKGNILERFSAQQFPDLHSELNLSSLELGDSALYFCASSVRRDGSQDTQYFGPGTRLTVL.

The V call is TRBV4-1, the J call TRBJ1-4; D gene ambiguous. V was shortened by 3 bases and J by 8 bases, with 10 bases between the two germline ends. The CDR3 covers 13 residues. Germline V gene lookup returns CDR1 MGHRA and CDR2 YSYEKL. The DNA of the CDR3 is TGCGCCAGCAGCCAGGTACTAGGGGAAAAACTGTTTTTT. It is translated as CASSQVLGEKLFF.

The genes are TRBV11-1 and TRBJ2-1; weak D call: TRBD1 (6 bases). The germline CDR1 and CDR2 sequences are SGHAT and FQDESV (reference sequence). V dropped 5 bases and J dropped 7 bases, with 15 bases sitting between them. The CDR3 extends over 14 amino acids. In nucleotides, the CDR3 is TGTGCCAGCAGCCCAGGGACATTAGGGAATGAGCAGTTCTTC. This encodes CASSPGTLGNEQFF.

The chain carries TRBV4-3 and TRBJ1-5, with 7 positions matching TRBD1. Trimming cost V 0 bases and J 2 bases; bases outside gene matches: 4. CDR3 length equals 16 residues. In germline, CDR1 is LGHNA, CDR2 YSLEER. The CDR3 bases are TGCGCCAGCAGCCAAGATAACAGGGGAGGCAATCAGCCCCAGCATTTT. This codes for CASSQDNRGGNQPQHF.

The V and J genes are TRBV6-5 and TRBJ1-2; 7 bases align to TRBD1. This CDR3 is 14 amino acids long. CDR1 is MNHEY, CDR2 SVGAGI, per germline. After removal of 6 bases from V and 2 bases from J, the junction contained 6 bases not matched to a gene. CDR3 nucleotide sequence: TGTGCCAGCAGAAGGACAGGAGAAAACTATGGCTACACCTTC. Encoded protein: CASRRTGENYGYTF.

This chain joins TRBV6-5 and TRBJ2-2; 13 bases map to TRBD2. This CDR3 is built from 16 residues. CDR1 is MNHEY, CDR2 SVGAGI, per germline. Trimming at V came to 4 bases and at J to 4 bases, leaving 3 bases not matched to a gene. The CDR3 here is CASSLGLAGLTGELFF. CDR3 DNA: TGTGCCAGCAGTTTGGGACTAGCGGGACTCACCGGGGAGCTGTTTTTT.

DNA for the CDR3: TGTGCCAGAAGCCCAGGGGGCAAGAATAATGAAAAACTGTTTTTT. Residues: CARSPGGKNNEKLFF. The chain has TRBV5-3 and TRBJ1-4; 8 bases agree with TRBD1. TRBV5-3 is known as an ORF, though its function is uncertain. This CDR3 region has 15 residues. V was pared by 4 bases and J by 4 bases, with 6 bases of the junction left unmatched.

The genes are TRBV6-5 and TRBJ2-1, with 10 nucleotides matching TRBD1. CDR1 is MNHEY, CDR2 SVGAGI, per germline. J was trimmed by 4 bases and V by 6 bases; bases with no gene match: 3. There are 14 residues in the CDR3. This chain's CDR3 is CASRDRGYYNEQFF. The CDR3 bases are TGTGCCAGCAGGGACAGGGGGTATTACAATGAGCAGTTCTTC.

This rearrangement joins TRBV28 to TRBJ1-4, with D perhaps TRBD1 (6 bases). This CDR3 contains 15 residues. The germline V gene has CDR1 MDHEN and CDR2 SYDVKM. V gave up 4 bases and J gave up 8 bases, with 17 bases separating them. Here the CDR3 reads CASSSLTGEWEKLFF. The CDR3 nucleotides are TGTGCCAGCAGTTCACTGACAGGCGAGTGGGAAAAACTGTTTTTT. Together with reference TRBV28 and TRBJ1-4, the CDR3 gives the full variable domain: DVKVTQSSRYLVKRTGEKVFLECVQDMDHENMFWYRQDPGLGLRLIYFSYDVKMKEKGDIPEGYSVSREKKERFSLILESASTNQTSMYLCASSSLTGEWEKLFFGSGTQLSVL.

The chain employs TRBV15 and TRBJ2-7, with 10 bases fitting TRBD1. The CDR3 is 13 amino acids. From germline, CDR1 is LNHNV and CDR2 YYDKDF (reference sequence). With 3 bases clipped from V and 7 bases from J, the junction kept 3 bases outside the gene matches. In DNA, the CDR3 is TGTGCCACCAGCAGCGGGACAGGGGAAGAGCAGTACTTC. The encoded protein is CATSSGTGEEQYF.

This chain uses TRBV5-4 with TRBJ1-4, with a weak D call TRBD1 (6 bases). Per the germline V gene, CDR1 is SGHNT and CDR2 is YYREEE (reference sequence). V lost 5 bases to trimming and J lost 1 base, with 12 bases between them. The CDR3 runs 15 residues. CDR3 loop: CASSGTPGTNEKLFF. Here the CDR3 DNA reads TGTGCCAGCAGTGGGACACCCGGAACTAATGAAAAACTGTTTTTT. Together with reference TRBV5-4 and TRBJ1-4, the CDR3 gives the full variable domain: ETGVTQSPTHLIKTRGQQVTLRCSSQSGHNTVSWYQQALGQGPQFIFQYYREEENGRGNFPPRFSGLQFPNYSSELNVNALELDDSALYLCASSGTPGTNEKLFFGSGTQLSVL.

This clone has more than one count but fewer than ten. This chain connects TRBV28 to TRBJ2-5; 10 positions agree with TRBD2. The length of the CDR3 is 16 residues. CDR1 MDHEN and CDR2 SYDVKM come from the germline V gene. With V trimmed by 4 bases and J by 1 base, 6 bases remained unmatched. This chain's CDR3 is CASSSYLAGGQETQYF. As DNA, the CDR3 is TGTGCCAGCAGTTCGTACTTAGCGGGGGGCCAAGAGACCCAGTACTTC.

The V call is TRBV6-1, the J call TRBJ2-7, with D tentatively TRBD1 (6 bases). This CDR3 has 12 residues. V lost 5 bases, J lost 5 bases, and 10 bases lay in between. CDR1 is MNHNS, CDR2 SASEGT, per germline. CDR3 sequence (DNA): TGTGCCAGCAGTCCTACAGGGAACGAGCAGTACTTC. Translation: CASSPTGNEQYF.

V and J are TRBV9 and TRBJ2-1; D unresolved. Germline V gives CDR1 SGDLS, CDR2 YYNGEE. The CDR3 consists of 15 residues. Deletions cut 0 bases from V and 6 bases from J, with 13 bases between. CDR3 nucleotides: TGTGCCAGCAGCGTAGCTGTAAGCACTGGCAATGAGCAGTTCTTC. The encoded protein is CASSVAVSTGNEQFF.

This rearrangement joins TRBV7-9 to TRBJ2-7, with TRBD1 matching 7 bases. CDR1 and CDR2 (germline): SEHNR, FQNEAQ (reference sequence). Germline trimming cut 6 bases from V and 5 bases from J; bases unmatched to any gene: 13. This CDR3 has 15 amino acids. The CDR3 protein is CASSRTRTGPDEQYF. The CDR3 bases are TGTGCCAGCAGTCGAACGCGGACAGGCCCTGACGAGCAGTACTTC.

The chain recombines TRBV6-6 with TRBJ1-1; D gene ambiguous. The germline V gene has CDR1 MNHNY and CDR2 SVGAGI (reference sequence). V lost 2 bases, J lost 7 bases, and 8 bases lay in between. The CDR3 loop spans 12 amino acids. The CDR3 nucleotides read TGTGCCAGCAGTTACGAGTTGGTTGAAGCTTTCTTT. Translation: CASSYELVEAFF.

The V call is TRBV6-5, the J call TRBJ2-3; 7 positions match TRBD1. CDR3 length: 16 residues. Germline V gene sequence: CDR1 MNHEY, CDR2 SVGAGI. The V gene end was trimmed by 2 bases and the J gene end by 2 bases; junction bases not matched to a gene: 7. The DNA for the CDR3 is TGTGCCAGCAGTTACGGCTTGGGACAGCACACAGATACGCAGTATTTT. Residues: CASSYGLGQHTDTQYF.